The rows below give T cell receptor beta chains drawn from one sample of a study of blood T cell repertoires in COVID-19. Method: immunoSEQ multiplex PCR; TCRdb's copy keeps in-frame clones and lacks some. The data contain roughly 270,000 clones, over 75% of them singletons. The sequenced sample consisted of peripheral blood. Every receptor here comes from a man in his late teens or twenties with active or convalescent COVID-19. CDR3s include the opening cysteine and the closing phenylalanine or tryptophan. D genes are given only for firm matches. Clone size is stated in some rows and not others, as once, few, many or a class when expanded.

v_gene	d_gene	abundance	j_gene	CDR3aa	CDR3nt
TRBV25-1	TRBD1	NA	TRBJ1-2	CASSTGQPSPYGYTF	TGTGCCAGCAGTACGGGACAGCCCTCCCCCTATGGCTACACCTTC
TRBV9	NA	NA	TRBJ1-3	CASGRGRAGNTIYF	TGTGCCAGCGGAAGGGGAAGGGCTGGAAACACCATATATTTT
TRBV20-1	NA	NA	TRBJ1-2	CSARDIYGYTF	TGCAGTGCGAGGGACATCTATGGCTACACCTTC
TRBV6-5	TRBD1	NA	TRBJ2-5	CASSGPGQGKETQYF	TGTGCCAGCAGCGGACCGGGACAGGGTAAAGAGACCCAGTACTTC
TRBV15	NA	once	TRBJ2-2	CATSRKGAGGELFF	TGTGCCACCAGCAGAAAGGGAGCTGGCGGGGAGCTGTTTTTT
TRBV5-1	TRBD1	NA	TRBJ2-2	CASSASGTATGELFF	TGCGCCAGCAGCGCCTCCGGGACAGCCACCGGGGAGCTGTTTTTT
TRBV4-3	NA	NA	TRBJ2-7	CASSQVRGRGHEQYF	TGCGCCAGCAGCCAAGTCCGTGGCAGGGGTCACGAGCAGTACTTC
TRBV27	NA	NA	TRBJ2-1	CASSSGDEQFF	TGTGCCAGCAGTTCGGGTGATGAGCAGTTCTTC
TRBV15	NA	NA	TRBJ1-1	CATSPSGAMNTEAFF	TGTGCCACCAGCCCGTCAGGGGCCATGAACACTGAAGCTTTCTTT
TRBV12-3/TRBV12-4	NA	NA	TRBJ1-1	CASRPTVNTEAFF	TGTGCCAGCAGGCCGACAGTGAACACTGAAGCTTTCTTT
TRBV27	TRBD1	NA	TRBJ1-2	CASSPYGQGIGYGYTF	TGTGCCAGCAGTCCATACGGACAGGGGATAGGCTATGGCTACACCTTC
TRBV10-2	NA	NA	TRBJ1-4	CASSPRSDNEKLFF	TGCGCCAGCAGTCCGCGGTCCGATAATGAAAAACTGTTTTTT
TRBV7-8	NA	NA	TRBJ1-1	CASSLAGSRGEAFF	TGTGCCAGCAGCTTAGCTGGGTCTCGGGGTGAAGCTTTCTTT
TRBV5-6	NA	NA	TRBJ1-6	CASSPATVSPLHF	TGTGCCAGCAGCCCCGCGACAGTTTCACCCCTCCACTTT
TRBV19	TRBD1	NA	TRBJ2-2	CASSIGGQGGTGELFF	TGTGCCAGTAGTATCGGGGGACAGGGTGGCACCGGGGAGCTGTTTTTT
TRBV7-6	NA	few	TRBJ2-7	CASSSTYEQYF	TGTGCCAGCAGCTCTACCTACGAGCAGTACTTC
TRBV19	TRBD2	NA	TRBJ2-5	CASSIGGLAGMYQETQYF	TGTGCCAGTAGTATAGGGGGACTAGCGGGGATGTACCAAGAGACCCAGTACTTC
TRBV19	NA	few	TRBJ1-5	CASSTVGGADNQPQHF	TGTGCCAGTAGTACGGTGGGAGGGGCAGACAATCAGCCCCAGCATTTT
TRBV4-2	NA	few	TRBJ2-7	CASSQQAPRRVTPYEQYF	TGTGCCAGCAGCCAACAAGCACCCCGGAGGGTAACCCCCTACGAGCAGTACTTC
TRBV6-5	NA	NA	TRBJ1-2	CASSYMGGGYTF	TGTGCCAGCAGTTACATGGGGGGTGGCTACACCTTC
TRBV11-2	NA	NA	TRBJ1-2	CASSSLRGRAVNYGYTF	TGTGCCAGCAGCTCTCTAAGGGGCAGGGCTGTTAACTATGGCTACACCTTC
TRBV2	TRBD1	NA	TRBJ1-5	CASRARDSIKRPQHF	TGTGCCAGCAGGGCCCGGGACAGTATTAAACGGCCCCAGCATTTT
TRBV7-9	NA	NA	TRBJ1-4	CASSLAPDTPNEKLFF	TGTGCCAGCAGCTTAGCTCCGGACACCCCTAATGAAAAACTGTTTTTT
TRBV7-8	NA	NA	TRBJ2-7	CASSLVSGYYEQYF	TGTGCCAGCAGCTTAGTGTCGGGTTATTACGAGCAGTACTTC
TRBV7-2	NA	NA	TRBJ1-2	CASSLSEDYGYTF	TGTGCCAGCAGCTTGAGTGAAGACTATGGCTACACCTTC
TRBV27	TRBD1	NA	TRBJ1-5	CASAAGTGELPQHF	TGTGCCAGCGCCGCCGGGACAGGGGAACTTCCCCAGCATTTT
TRBV7-8	NA	NA	TRBJ1-1	CASSWGAEAFF	TGTGCCAGCAGCTGGGGGGCTGAAGCTTTCTTT
TRBV15	TRBD1	NA	TRBJ2-7	CATSTSGQGAYEQYF	TGTGCCACCAGCACATCGGGACAGGGGGCCTACGAGCAGTACTTC
TRBV19	NA	NA	TRBJ2-7	CASSIDPTDEQYF	TGTGCCAGTAGTATAGACCCGACAGACGAGCAGTACTTC
TRBV1	NA	NA	TRBJ1-4	CTSSQAGTGGEKLFF	TGCACCAGCAGCCAAGCCGGGACAGGTGGTGAAAAACTGTTTTTT
TRBV5-6	TRBD2	NA	TRBJ2-3	CASSLATSLRSASTDTQYF	TGTGCCAGCAGCTTGGCGACTAGCCTACGTTCCGCTAGCACAGATACGCAGTATTTT
TRBV13	NA	NA	TRBJ2-3	CASSPPSRGVDTQYF	TGTGCCAGCAGCCCCCCAAGCAGGGGGGTAGATACGCAGTATTTT
TRBV29-1	TRBD1	NA	TRBJ2-1	CSVVKVGDRTYNEQFF	TGCAGCGTTGTTAAGGTGGGGGACAGGACTTACAATGAGCAGTTCTTC
TRBV2	TRBD1	NA	TRBJ2-2	CASSPDRVATGELFF	TGTGCCAGCAGTCCTGACAGGGTGGCCACCGGGGAGCTGTTTTTT
TRBV6-5	TRBD1	NA	TRBJ2-7	CARPGTGAHKQYF	TGTGCCAGACCCGGGACAGGTGCCCATAAGCAGTACTTC
TRBV3-1/TRBV3-2	NA	NA	TRBJ2-7	CASSQSRFVQYF	TGTGCCAGCAGCCAATCCCGTTTTGTGCAGTACTTC
TRBV7-8	NA	NA	TRBJ2-2	CASSLVVTNTGELFF	TGTGCCAGCAGCTTAGTTGTTACTAACACCGGGGAGCTGTTTTTT
TRBV4-1	NA	NA	TRBJ2-1	CASRRVEGDEQFF	TGCGCCAGCAGGAGGGTCGAGGGTGATGAGCAGTTCTTC
TRBV5-1	NA	NA	TRBJ2-1	CASSLTGYPVLSSYNEQFF	TGCGCCAGCAGCTTAACGGGATACCCGGTTCTGAGCTCCTACAATGAGCAGTTCTTC
TRBV19	NA	NA	TRBJ1-2	CASVAEEGRRGGYTF	TGTGCCAGTGTTGCTGAGGAGGGCCGCCGAGGAGGCTACACCTTC
TRBV7-8	NA	NA	TRBJ2-7	CASSLRGYEQYF	TGTGCCAGCAGCCTACGGGGCTACGAGCAGTACTTC
TRBV7-8	NA	NA	TRBJ2-7	CASSPLRTYEQYF	TGTGCCAGCAGCCCTCTCAGGACCTACGAGCAGTACTTC
TRBV3-1/TRBV3-2	TRBD1	NA	TRBJ1-2	CASTNRGTGGEYGYTF	TGTGCCAGCACCAACAGGGGGACAGGGGGCGAGTATGGCTACACCTTC
TRBV27	NA	NA	TRBJ2-1	CASSFGQGYNEQFF	TGTGCCAGCAGTTTCGGTCAGGGCTACAATGAGCAGTTCTTC
TRBV11-3	NA	once	TRBJ2-7	CASSRGGGAYEQYF	TGTGCCAGCAGCCGAGGAGGAGGGGCCTACGAGCAGTACTTC
TRBV5-4	NA	NA	TRBJ2-3	CASSLAAGSTDTQYF	TGTGCCAGCAGCTTGGCGGCAGGTAGCACAGATACGCAGTATTTT
TRBV5-6	NA	NA	TRBJ2-1	CASSSAPPNEQFF	TGTGCCAGCAGCTCCGCGCCGCCCAATGAGCAGTTCTTC
TRBV11-3	TRBD2	NA	TRBJ2-7	CASSPSTSGEQYF	TGTGCCAGCAGCCCGTCGACTAGCGGCGAGCAGTACTTC
TRBV9	TRBD1	once	TRBJ1-1	CASSVGQGNTEAFF	TGTGCCAGCAGCGTCGGACAGGGGAACACTGAAGCTTTCTTT
TRBV4-1	TRBD1	NA	TRBJ1-2	CASSQPGQGAHGYTF	TGCGCCAGCAGCCAACCGGGACAGGGGGCGCATGGCTACACCTTC
TRBV10-3	TRBD1	NA	TRBJ2-5	CAISENRGQETQYF	TGTGCCATCAGTGAGAACAGGGGCCAAGAGACCCAGTACTTC
TRBV6-5	TRBD2	few	TRBJ2-3	CASAGGPTDTQYF	TGTGCCAGCGCGGGGGGGCCTACAGATACGCAGTATTTT
TRBV5-1	NA	NA	TRBJ1-2	CASSLESGYGYTF	TGCGCCAGCAGCTTGGAGTCAGGGTATGGCTACACCTTC
TRBV3-1/TRBV3-2	NA	NA	TRBJ1-4	CASSQWGDWEEKLFF	TGTGCCAGCAGCCAATGGGGAGATTGGGAGGAAAAACTGTTTTTT
TRBV10-3	TRBD2	NA	TRBJ2-1	CAIRRVAGAPGLGNEQFF	TGTGCCATCAGGAGAGTAGCGGGGGCACCTGGTCTCGGGAATGAGCAGTTCTTC
TRBV3-1/TRBV3-2	TRBD1	NA	TRBJ2-1	CASSRGTGPTGEQFF	TGTGCCAGCAGCCGAGGGACAGGGCCTACTGGTGAGCAGTTCTTC
TRBV2	TRBD1	NA	TRBJ2-5	CASSSDRGPSKTQYF	TGTGCCAGCAGTTCCGACAGGGGGCCCAGCAAGACCCAGTACTTC